This T cell receptor (beta chain) was recovered during a study of blood T cell repertoires in COVID-19. Overall study: From T cells, B-cell-depleted T cells, or PBMCs came the material, which was cDNA or gDNA.

Per the study methods: By means of reference gene primer amplification, nucleated cell counts were estimated. Sequencing was performed with immunoSEQ multiplex PCR; in TCRdb, only in-frame clones are kept and a portion is missing. V and J calls plus clone size are reproduced from that table; the DNA served to infer D and trimming. Of fewer than 400,000 clones in the sample, around nine tenths were seen once. This CDR3 region has 15 residues. Trimming pared 5 bases from V and 4 bases from J, leaving 17 bases between. Germline CDR1 reads MNHEY; CDR2 reads SMNVEV (reference sequence). Enrolled through a virtual design, the participants were between about 18 and 89 years of age and came from 24 US areas. Clinical history reported by participants formed the basis on which cohorts were assigned.

V usage is TRBV27 and J usage is TRBJ1-1; D call uncertain. This receptor was obtained from a woman in her forties or fifties who had recovered from COVID-19. What was sequenced was PBMCs or T cells enriched from blood (not recorded which). The CDR3 is CASSLGGVLRTEAFF. Here the CDR3 DNA reads TGTGCCAGCAGTCTAGGAGGTGTACTCCGCACTGAAGCTTTCTTT.